The rows below give T cell receptor beta chains drawn from one sample of a study of CD8+CD57+ T cells in acquired aplastic anemia. TCRdb passed the reads through MiXCR, listing each CDR3 protein once. Of around 230,000 distinct CDR3 sequences listed, over 60% were seen once; the top ten hold 25% to 30%. The sample consisted of sorted CD4+, CD8+, or CD8+CD57+ T cells (not recorded which) from PBMCs. The receptors were sampled from a human donor in good health. The CDR3 runs from the conserved cysteine through the conserved F or W. D genes are given only for firm matches. Some rows mark clone size as missing; the rest say once, few, many or name a class of expanded clone.

>few|.|TRBJ1-5|TRBV11-2
TGTGCCAGCAGCTTGCGCTCTAGCAATCAGCCCCAGCATTTT
CASSLRSSNQPQHF
>few|TRBD1|TRBJ2-7|TRBV20-1
TGCAGTGCTAGAGATTCGGACAGGGCCTACGAGCAGTACTTC
CSARDSDRAYEQYF
>.|.|TRBJ2-5|TRBV2
TGTGCCAGCAGGGAACAGGGTACTGGGACCCAGTACTTC
CASREQGTGTQYF
>.|TRBD1|TRBJ2-1|TRBV24-1
TGTGCCACCAGTGATGCGGGACAGGGTTCGGATGAGCAGTTCTTC
CATSDAGQGSDEQFF
>once|.|TRBJ2-3|TRBV6-5
TGTGCCAGCAGAGCAAGCGGGCCTACAGATACGCAGTATTTT
CASRASGPTDTQYF
>.|.|TRBJ1-2|TRBV7-2
TGTGCCAGCAGCCCTGCCAGGGACTATGGCTACACCTTC
CASSPARDYGYTF
>.|.|TRBJ2-7|TRBV20-1
TGCAGTGCTAGATTACGAGGATCCTACGAGCAGTACTTC
CSARLRGSYEQYF
>.|.|TRBJ1-1|TRBV3-1
TGTGCCAGCAGCCAAACCTCGGGCACTGAAGCTTTCTTT
CASSQTSGTEAFF
>many|TRBD2|TRBJ2-1|TRBV5-1
TGCGCCAGCAGCTCACACGAGCGGGGGGGCCCGAGTGAGCAGTTCTTC
CASSSHERGGPSEQFF
>.|.|TRBJ2-3|TRBV20-1
TGCAGTGCTAGTCTGAGGAGCTCCTACGAGCAGTATTTT
CSASLRSSYEQYF
>.|.|TRBJ2-7|TRBV2
TGTGCCAGCCGCCCGGGACTCACGAGCTCCTACGAGCAGTACTTC
CASRPGLTSSYEQYF
>many|.|TRBJ2-7|TRBV11-3
TGTGCCAGCAGCTTAGCAGCGCAGCGGAACTCCTACGAGCAGTACTTC
CASSLAAQRNSYEQYF
>.|TRBD1|TRBJ1-4|TRBV7-8
TGTGCCAGCAGCCCAGAGGGAGGACAGGCCTCCGTTAATGAAAAACTGTTTTTT
CASSPEGGQASVNEKLFF
>many|TRBD1|TRBJ2-7|TRBV6-5
TGTGCCGTGCGGACAGGGGATCCCTACGAGCAGTACTTC
CAVRTGDPYEQYF
>.|.|TRBJ2-6|TRBV20-1
TGCAGTGCTAGTACGGGGGGGGCCAACGTCCTGACTTTC
CSASTGGANVLTF
>once|TRBD2|TRBJ2-3|TRBV15
TGTGCCACCAGCAGAGTACTAGCGGGAGTGGTCACAGATACGCAGTATTTT
CATSRVLAGVVTDTQYF
>many|.|TRBJ1-2|TRBV9
TGTGCCAGCAGCGAGTCAGGGGCTCAGAACTATGGCTACACCTTC
CASSESGAQNYGYTF
>.|TRBD2|TRBJ2-7|TRBV12-3/TRBV12-4
TGTGCCAGCACCATGACTAGCGGGATCACGTACGAGCAGTACTTC
CASTMTSGITYEQYF
>.|TRBD1|TRBJ2-1|TRBV24-1
TGTGCCACCAGTGATGCCTCCGTTAGGGGACAGGGTAAAGGTGAGCAGTTCTTC
CATSDASVRGQGKGEQFF
>few|.|TRBJ2-2|TRBV7-6
TGTGCCAGCAGCTTTCTCTCCGGGGAGCTGTTTTTT
CASSFLSGELFF
>.|TRBD1|TRBJ2-3|TRBV5-1
TGCGCCAGCAGCCCGGTGGTGACAGGGTTGTCAGATACGCAGTATTTT
CASSPVVTGLSDTQYF
>.|.|TRBJ1-1|TRBV19
TGTGCCAGTAGTATCCAGGGCGGGACTGAAGCTTTCTTT
CASSIQGGTEAFF
>many|.|TRBJ2-7|TRBV28
TGTGCCAGCAAACAGACCGGGACATCACTCTACGAGCAGTACTTC
CASKQTGTSLYEQYF
>.|.|TRBJ1-5|TRBV7-9
TGTGCCAGCAGCCTAGAAAGTCAGCCCCAGCATTTT
CASSLESQPQHF
>many|TRBD2|TRBJ2-1|TRBV4-1
TGCGCCAGCAGCTCACAGGGACTAGCGGGAAACCCCCAGTTCTTC
CASSSQGLAGNPQFF
>.|.|TRBJ2-1|TRBV24-1
TGTGCCACCAGTGATTTGCGGTCTGGTCCGGAGCAGTTCTTC
CATSDLRSGPEQFF
>.|.|TRBJ2-7|TRBV7-9
TGTGCCAGCAGCTTAGGTCCAAACGAGCAGTACTTC
CASSLGPNEQYF
>few|.|TRBJ2-2|TRBV20-1
TGCAGTGCCGACGTGCAGGAGCGGAACACCGGGGAGCTGTTTTTT
CSADVQERNTGELFF
>once|TRBD1|TRBJ1-6|TRBV20-1
TGCAGTGCTAGGGTTTGGACAGGTCCCTCACCGCTTAATTCACCCCTCCACTTT
CSARVWTGPSPLNSPLHF
>.|TRBD1|TRBJ1-1|TRBV9
TGTGCCAGCAGCCGACAGGGGGCGGTCACTGAAGCTTTCTTT
CASSRQGAVTEAFF
>.|.|TRBJ2-4|TRBV7-8
TGTGCCAGCAGCCCAGAGGGGGGGGCCCCGGACATTCAGTACTTC
CASSPEGGAPDIQYF
>.|TRBD1|TRBJ1-2|TRBV5-5
TGTGCCAGCAGCTTGGTCGCGACAGGGCCTCTGGGCTACACCTTC
CASSLVATGPLGYTF
>few|TRBD1|TRBJ2-7|TRBV15
TGTGCCACCCAAGTGCGGGACAGGGCCTACGAGCAGTACTTC
CATQVRDRAYEQYF
>many|.|TRBJ1-4|TRBV20-1
TGCAGTGCTAGAGATTCGGAGGGTCTATATGAAAAACTGTTTTTT
CSARDSEGLYEKLFF
>.|TRBD2|TRBJ2-7|TRBV20-1
TGCAGTGCTAGAGATCAGTCGGGGGGACGCGAGCAGTACTTC
CSARDQSGGREQYF
>few|.|TRBJ2-2|TRBV27
TGTGCCAGCAGTTTTTGGACCGGGGAGCTGTTTTTT
CASSFWTGELFF
>few|.|TRBJ2-1|TRBV28
TGTGCCAGCAGTCCGATCCCGGACAGTGACTTCAATGAGCAGTTCTTC
CASSPIPDSDFNEQFF